A single sample gave rise to the 13 T cell receptor beta chains below, sequenced in a study of T cell repertoires in cytomegalovirus infection. TCRdb reprocessed the reads via MiXCR and lists one record per CDR3 protein. The sample has 150,000 to 200,000 distinct CDR3 sequences, approximately 14% seen once. The sequenced material came from PBMCs. The receptors here all came from a human donor in good health (CMV status not recorded). Some clones in this sample may be carry-over from other donors' samples.

This chain connects TRBV11-2 to TRBJ1-4; 8 bases fit TRBD1. CDR3 length: 15 residues. Looked up from germline, CDR1 is SGHAT and CDR2 is FQNNGV. V dropped 5 bases and J dropped 7; count of bases not matched to a gene: 9. The CDR3: CASSGRQGLGEKLFF. The CDR3 DNA sequence: TGTGCCAGCAGCGGCCGACAGGGGTTAGGTGAAAAACTGTTTTTT.

The V gene is TRBV6-2 or TRBV6-3, the J gene TRBJ2-2, with 12 bases matching TRBD2. The CDR3 spans 16 residues. The J segment lost 4 bases and the V segment lost 7 bases, leaving 7 bases of the junction unmatched. The V gene's germline CDR1 is MNHEY and CDR2 SVGEGT. CDR3 DNA sequence: TGTGCCAGCACCCTTGGGACTAGCGGGCCCACCGGGGAGCTGTTTTTT. Translating gives CASTLGTSGPTGELFF.

This clonotype occurred many times. The V gene is TRBV28, the J gene TRBJ1-5; 8 bases line up with TRBD1. V was pared by 6 bases and J by 1 base, with 8 bases of the junction left unmatched. The CDR3 is 16 amino acids. CDR1 is MDHEN and CDR2 is SYDVKM in the germline V gene. CDR3 DNA: TGTGCCAGCAGCACAAGACAGGGGTTGAGCAATCAGCCCCAGCATTTT. Its translation: CASSTRQGLSNQPQHF.

V is TRBV13 and J is TRBJ2-3, with 7 bases matching TRBD2. The germline V gene has CDR1 PRHDT and CDR2 FYEKMQ (reference sequence). This CDR3 has 16 amino acids. J gave up 2 bases and V 0 bases, and 5 bases lay outside the gene matches. This CDR3 reads CASSLGRREITDTQYF. The CDR3 nucleotides read TGTGCCAGCAGCTTAGGCCGGCGGGAGATCACAGATACGCAGTATTTT.

This clonotype was observed a handful of times. The chain carries TRBV6-2 or TRBV6-3 and TRBJ2-1; D perhaps matches TRBD2 (5 bases). CDR1 MNHEY and CDR2 SVGEGT come from the germline V gene. V dropped 10 bases and J dropped 4 bases, with 11 bases sitting between them. The CDR3 loop spans 12 amino acids. CDR3 sequence: CATFSGYNEQFF. The CDR3 DNA is TGTGCCACCTTCAGCGGTTACAATGAGCAGTTCTTC.

This clonotype appeared many times. The chain recombines TRBV15 with TRBJ2-3; D is uncertain. Germline CDR1 LNHNV, CDR2 YYDKDF (reference sequence). Trimming shortened V by 1 base and J by 3 bases, and 11 bases separated the two germline ends. This CDR3 comprises 15 residues. CDR3 in DNA: TGTGCCACCAGCAGAGGAGACACGGCGACAGATACGCAGTATTTT. The encoded protein is CATSRGDTATDTQYF.

The chain combines TRBV6-2 or TRBV6-3 with TRBJ1-3, with no clear D. The CDR3 is 15 residues long. Trimming took off 8 bases at V and 8 bases at J, with 22 bases between the two ends. The germline V gene has CDR1 MNHEY and CDR2 SVGEGT. CDR3 DNA sequence: TGTGCCAGCGCCTTCCGCGGAGCCCACCAGGACACCATATATTTT. Translated: CASAFRGAHQDTIYF.

This clonotype was counted at least ten times. The chain combines TRBV7-2 with TRBJ1-1, with D perhaps matching TRBD1 (5 bases). The V gene lost 5 bases and the J gene lost 2 bases, with 15 bases spanning the gap. Germline CDR1 and CDR2: SGHTA and FQGNSA. This CDR3 region has 15 residues. CDR3 DNA sequence: TGTGCCAGCAGCGAGGAAAACAGGATTAACACTGAAGCTTTCTTT. Translating it yields CASSEENRINTEAFF.

This sequence joins TRBV28 and TRBJ1-2; possibly TRBD1 for D (6 bases). The germline V gene encodes CDR1 MDHEN and CDR2 SYDVKM. The CDR3 covers 14 residues. The germline V and J ends were trimmed by 5 bases and 7 bases, with 17 bases remaining between them. CDR3: CASSPARDIPGYTF. CDR3 in DNA: TGTGCCAGCAGTCCAGCGCGGGACATCCCTGGCTACACCTTC.

The table lists this clonotype with many counts. The chain recombines TRBV14 with TRBJ2-1; TRBD2 matches 11 bases. The CDR3 is made up of 15 amino acids. The germline V gene encodes CDR1 SGHDN and CDR2 FVKESK. V gave up 4 bases and J gave up 10 bases; unmatched junction bases: 9. CDR3 loop: CASSREGLAGREQFF. The CDR3 DNA reads TGTGCCAGCAGCCGGGAAGGACTAGCGGGCCGGGAGCAGTTCTTC.

This chain links TRBV29-1 with TRBJ2-2; 7 nucleotides line up with TRBD2. Trimming at V came to 0 bases and at J to 9 bases, leaving 10 bases not matched to a gene. CDR3 length equals 15 residues. CDR1 SQVTM and CDR2 ANQGSEA come from the germline V gene. DNA for the CDR3: TGCAGCGTTGAAGATCCGGCGGGAGCCGGACGGGAGCTGTTTTTT. Translated: CSVEDPAGAGRELFF.

This clonotype was seen more than once but under ten times. This chain links TRBV6-7 with TRBJ2-3, with TRBD2 matching 10 bases. TRBV6-7 is an ORF for which the function is uncertain. V was clipped by 6 bases and J by 0 bases; unmatched bases: 6. The length of the CDR3 is 16 residues. The CDR3 loop is CASRHTSGDSTDTQYF. The CDR3 bases are TGTGCCAGCAGACATACTAGCGGGGATAGCACAGATACGCAGTATTTT.

This clonotype was seen ten or more times. The genes are TRBV7-2 and TRBJ2-7, with 7 bases fitting TRBD2. CDR3 length: 13 residues. The V gene's germline CDR1 is SGHTA and CDR2 FQGNSA. The junction had 2 bases not matched to a gene; V was cut back by 2 bases and J by 4 bases. The CDR3 DNA is TGTGCCAGCAGCTTATGGGGGGGGTACGAGCAGTACTTC. It encodes CASSLWGGYEQYF.